A selection of T cell receptor beta chains follows, all from one sample in a study of shared clonotypes between healthy human individuals. Repertoires were generated with immunoSEQ multiplex PCR, while TCRdb's copy carries only in-frame clones and drops some. The sample shows about half a million clones, 70% to 80% of them seen only once. Sample: PBMCs. The receptors originated from a woman between 40 and 50 years old in good health. Some clones in this sample may be carry-over from other donors' samples. CDR3s leave out the opening cysteine and the closing phenylalanine or tryptophan.

TRBV7-9	ASSAGLAAPYNEQF
TRBV2	ASSENPPYEQY
TRBV2	ASIRGEFGNTIY
TRBV2	ASGDSYGYT
TRBV27	ASGTASYEQY
TRBV4-1	ASSQGPPRTGGNTQY
TRBV28	ASSAGTSGRNEQY
TRBV2	ASSEGRAGYNEQF
TRBV10-3	AISPGLAGTGELF
TRBV9	ASSVGTASYGYT
TRBV7-2	ASSLAPGGETQY
TRBV18	ASSPPAGRETYNEQF
TRBV7-9	ASQTSGGPTDTQY
TRBV28	ASRISNQPQH
TRBV2	ASSLTGGSGANVLT
TRBV4-1	ASSQWSSGGTDTQY
TRBV5-1	ASSLGLVSEQY
TRBV27	ASSLTYLVLSDTQY
TRBV6-4	ASSRLAGGEHQETQY
TRBV5-1	ASSIDRLAMAYEQY
TRBV7-3	ASSSGLAEDTQY
TRBV6-5	ASRDAANTGELF
TRBV4-2	ASSQEDRRTYEQY
TRBV7-9	ASSLPDRGGGNEQF
TRBV9	ASSVAVNRNYGYT
TRBV6-1	ASSEALGGTGVPDTQY
TRBV5-4	ASSLEEGRSYEQY
TRBV28	ASRWDRGSYEQY
TRBV7-9	ASSSDSGASLGANVLT
TRBV19	ASSIDRAGTEAF
TRBV30	AWSLGGNQPQH
TRBV5-8	ASSFLRRGTGELF
TRBV4-2	ASSQPSGDGTDTQY
TRBV7-9	ASSLVRLAGGSYNEQF
TRBV4-1	ASSQDRGRGRAWYEQY
TRBV28	ASREAGYEQF
TRBV6-1	ASSERDRGSQPQH
TRBV18	ASSRTGGENYGYT
TRBV18	ASSLGQNNSPLH
TRBV2	ASSTRAGEKAEQF
TRBV4-1	ASSQDLGGSYNEQF
TRBV2	ASILAGGHPF
TRBV1	TSSQPALAIEQY
TRBV7-2	ASSLGDYVYEQY
TRBV18	ASSPRDSNQPQH
TRBV25-1	ASSEGWTQY
TRBV7-3	ASSLGRATSGGEQF
TRBV9	ASSVAAGLGTEAF
TRBV6-5	ASSYTPASSHEQY
TRBV5-8	ASSFRGNYGYT
TRBV10-3	AISEYGNQPQH
TRBV27	ASSTKSGPPYEQY
TRBV5-1	ASSPFTGSPDYEQY
TRBV19	ASSRNSGANVLT
TRBV7-5	ARSLGAGVGNTEAF
TRBV2	ASSEGGRAFGEQF
TRBV11-2	ASSLDGSGAYNEQF
TRBV28	ASSLAGGYEQY
TRBV7-9	ASSLAGGPTRYEQY